These T cell receptor beta chains were read from a single sample in a study of T cells after yellow fever vaccination. TCRdb independently ran MiXCR on the 5' RACE reads; one entry per CDR3 protein. The repertoire holds approximately 250,000 distinct CDR3 sequences, with approximately 3.6% as singletons. Sequenced material: PBMCs, taken 15 days after the yellow fever booster vaccination. All receptors come from a young man who received the YFV17D yellow fever vaccine. CDR3s include the opening cysteine and the closing phenylalanine or tryptophan. Clone size appears in some rows only: once, few, many, or a class for an expanded clone.

v_gene,abundance,j_gene,CDR3aa
TRBV19,many,TRBJ2-1,CASTGGGAGEQFF
TRBV7-8,many,TRBJ1-5,CASSTRASNQPQHF
TRBV5-4,few,TRBJ2-6,CASSNPGANVLTF
TRBV6-2/TRBV6-3,many,TRBJ2-7,CASSPPGTPYEQYF
TRBV12-3/TRBV12-4,NA,TRBJ2-2,CASSSLIYTGELFF
TRBV24-1,many,TRBJ2-3,CATGAGQNTDTQYF
TRBV7-6,many,TRBJ2-3,CASSLEWGGTDTQYF
TRBV5-1,many,TRBJ2-2,CASSLAGVKAGELFF
TRBV12-3/TRBV12-4,many,TRBJ1-6,CASSFLNKHNSPLHF
TRBV4-3,many,TRBJ2-3,CASSQGLSTSTDTQYF
TRBV11-3,many,TRBJ2-5,CASSLDAGQQETQYF
TRBV7-2,many,TRBJ2-7,CASSLATRSSYEQYF
TRBV5-1,many,TRBJ2-5,CASSWDPQETQYF
TRBV7-6,many,TRBJ2-3,CASSLGLGVADTQYF
TRBV28,many,TRBJ1-5,CASSLAGHQPQHF
TRBV6-5,NA,TRBJ2-5,CASTLNPQETQYF
TRBV5-4,many,TRBJ1-1,CASSRTKIMNTEAFF
TRBV7-2,many,TRBJ2-3,CASSSSGGNTDTQYF
TRBV6-5,many,TRBJ2-2,CASSYGGGQANTGELFF